A single sample is the source of the 17 T cell receptor beta chains below, sequenced in a study of CD8 T cells in Susac syndrome. RNA totalling about 0.45 to 1 ug underwent reverse transcription with random hexamers. TCRdb reprocessed the immunoSEQ multiplex PCR reads with MiXCR, giving one entry per CDR3 protein. The repertoire holds about 440,000 distinct CDR3 sequences, with approximately 85% as singletons. Sequencing input: CD8+ T cells from PBMCs. The origin of the receptors is a human donor with multiple sclerosis.

This clonotype showed up just once. This chain uses TRBV5-6 with TRBJ2-1; 9 bases are a match to TRBD1. Germline V gene sequence: CDR1 SGHDT, CDR2 YYEEEE. The V and J ends lost 0 bases and 5 bases, in that order; junction bases with no gene match: 3. This CDR3 comprises 15 residues. DNA for the CDR3: TGTGCCAGCAGCTTGGCGGGGACAGGGCACAATGAGCAGTTCTTC. The encoded protein is CASSLAGTGHNEQFF.

The rearrangement joins TRBV27 to TRBJ2-3, with D tentatively TRBD1 (6 bases). This CDR3 spans 15 amino acids. V lost 5 bases and J 0 bases, leaving 12 bases between the germline ends. Germline CDR1 reads MNHEY; CDR2 reads SMNVEV (reference sequence). CDR3 residues: CASSGAGDSTDTQYF. CDR3 DNA sequence: TGTGCCAGCAGTGGGGCAGGGGATAGCACAGATACGCAGTATTTT.

V usage is TRBV20-1 and J usage is TRBJ1-1; TRBD1 agrees at 8 bases. This CDR3 spans 13 amino acids. Germline V CDR1 and CDR2: DFQATT, SNEGSKA (reference sequence). Trimming removed 6 bases from V and 7 bases from J; junction bases left unmatched: 10. The DNA of the CDR3 is TGCAGTGCGAGCCGGAGAACAGGGGGTGAAGCTTTCTTT. Encoded protein: CSASRRTGGEAFF.

This chain connects TRBV29-1 to TRBJ2-7; 11 bases line up with TRBD2. The CDR3 is 15 residues long. The trim removed 1 base at V and 6 bases at J, leaving 8 bases unmatched. CDR1 and CDR2 from the germline V gene are SQVTM and ANQGSEA. In DNA, the CDR3 is TGCAGCGTTGAAGTCTTCACTAGCGGGAGATTCGAGCAGTACTTC. Translation gives CSVEVFTSGRFEQYF.

The chain recombines TRBV19 with TRBJ2-1; TRBD2 aligns across 13 bases. Germline CDR1 LNHDA, CDR2 SQIVND (reference sequence). The V segment lost 0 bases and the J segment 0 bases; nucleotides outside the gene matches: 8. The CDR3 loop spans 20 amino acids. For the CDR3, the DNA is TGTGCCAGTAGTATAGATAGTCGACTAGCGGGGGGCGGCTCCTACAATGAGCAGTTCTTC. Protein: CASSIDSRLAGGGSYNEQFF.

The chain couples TRBV10-2 to TRBJ1-1; D not certain. Trimming shortened V by 6 bases and J by 0 bases, and 8 bases separated the two germline ends. CDR1 is WSHSY, CDR2 SAAADI, per germline. CDR3 size: 13 residues. This CDR3 is CASREELNTEAFF. The DNA for the CDR3 is TGCGCCAGCAGGGAGGAGTTGAACACTGAAGCTTTCTTT.

This chain uses TRBV28 with TRBJ2-7; TRBD1 aligns across 8 bases. Germline CDR1 and CDR2: MDHEN and SYDVKM. This CDR3 is 15 amino acids long. J lost 4 bases, V lost 6 bases, and 11 bases had no gene match. In DNA, the CDR3 is TGTGCCAGCAGGGGAGACAGGGGATCCTTTTACGAGCAGTACTTC. This translates into CASRGDRGSFYEQYF. Filled out from reference TRBV28 and TRBJ2-7, the complete variable domain reads DVKVTQSSRYLVKRTGEKVFLECVQDMDHENMFWYRQDPGLGLRLIYFSYDVKMKEKGDIPEGYSVSREKKERFSLILESASTNQTSMYLCASRGDRGSFYEQYFGPGTRLTVT.

This clonotype was detected once. The chain carries TRBV19 and TRBJ2-5, with 7 bases identical to TRBD2. The CDR3 is 15 residues long. Germline V gene data show CDR1 as LNHDA and CDR2 as SQIVND (reference sequence). V shed 6 bases and J 7 bases; nucleotides not matched to a gene: 14. CDR3 sequence reads: CASSQAGRTIGTQYF. The CDR3 DNA is TGTGCCAGTAGCCAAGCGGGGCGGACAATAGGGACCCAGTACTTC.

V gene TRBV27 combines with J gene TRBJ1-2, with D possibly TRBD1 on 5 matching bases. V lost 2 bases to trimming and J lost 6 bases, with 10 bases between them. The CDR3 sequence is 13 residues long. From germline, CDR1 is MNHEY and CDR2 SMNVEV (reference sequence). CDR3 protein: CASSLTGGDGYTF. Written as DNA, the CDR3 is TGTGCCAGCAGTTTAACCGGGGGAGATGGCTACACCTTC.

The rearrangement uses TRBV19 and TRBJ1-2, with D possibly TRBD1 on 5 matching bases. The V end was cut by 7 bases, the J end by 3 bases, with 9 bases between. Germline V gene data show CDR1 as LNHDA and CDR2 as SQIVND (reference sequence). The CDR3 is 12 residues long. The CDR3 is CASKGLDYGYTF. The CDR3 DNA follows: TGTGCCAGTAAGGGGTTGGACTATGGCTACACCTTC.

The chain links TRBV12-3 or TRBV12-4 to TRBJ2-1; no clear D gene. The CDR3 is made up of 15 amino acids. Trimming shortened V by 5 bases and J by 4 bases, and 15 bases separated the two germline ends. Here the CDR3 DNA reads TGTGCCAGCAGTCAAAAGGCTTTGATTTACAATGAGCAGTTCTTC. Amino acid sequence: CASSQKALIYNEQFF.

This clonotype showed up just a few times. The chain carries TRBV6-5 and TRBJ2-7; 7 bases are a match to TRBD1. CDR1 and CDR2 (germline): MNHEY, SVGAGI. Germline trimming cut 4 bases from V and 6 bases from J; bases unmatched to any gene: 6. The CDR3 spans 13 residues. CDR3 DNA sequence: TGTGCCAGCAGTTCAGGGGGTTCGGGCGAGCAGTACTTC. Protein sequence: CASSSGGSGEQYF.

The V and J genes are TRBV27 and TRBJ1-5; D remains ambiguous. The CDR3 loop spans 15 amino acids. Germline loops: CDR1 MNHEY, CDR2 SMNVEV (reference sequence). V lost 2 bases to trimming and J lost 0 bases, with 8 bases between them. The CDR3 spells CASSLNPYSNQPQHF. The CDR3, as DNA: TGTGCCAGCAGTTTAAATCCTTATAGCAATCAGCCCCAGCATTTT.

The V and J genes are TRBV27 and TRBJ2-7, with unresolved D. Germline CDR1 is MNHEY and CDR2 is SMNVEV (reference sequence). The CDR3 is 15 amino acids. V was cut by 3 bases and J by 0 bases, with 12 bases left in between. The CDR3 DNA sequence: TGTGCCAGCAGTTTGGATTGGGCGAGCTCCTACGAGCAGTACTTC. Encoded protein: CASSLDWASSYEQYF.

The CDR3 DNA sequence: TGTGCCAGCCATGGGAGCGGCCAAGAGACCCAGTACTTC. It encodes CASHGSGQETQYF. The chain carries TRBV3-1 and TRBJ2-5, with a possible D match to TRBD2 (5 bases). The germline V gene has CDR1 LGHDT and CDR2 YNNKEL (reference sequence). There are 13 residues in the CDR3. V gave up 8 bases and J gave up 1 base, with 11 bases separating them.

This clonotype appeared a few times. The J gene is TRBJ2-7, the V gene TRBV6-6; a weak D match, TRBD1 (6 bases). The ends were cut back, 7 bases at V and 0 bases at J, with 16 bases in the middle. Germline CDR1 reads MNHNY; CDR2 reads SVGAGI (reference sequence). The CDR3 is made up of 15 amino acids. Here the CDR3 DNA reads TGTGCCAGCACCCCATTGGACAGACTCTCCTACGAGCAGTACTTC. Amino acids: CASTPLDRLSYEQYF.

The chain recombines TRBV28 with TRBJ2-7; possibly TRBD1 for D (6 bases). V was clipped by 6 bases and J by 0 bases, with 15 bases between them. The CDR3 runs to 15 residues. The V gene's germline CDR1 is MDHEN and CDR2 SYDVKM. CDR3 loop: CASRDQGQSSYEQYF. The DNA for the CDR3 is TGTGCCAGCAGGGATCAGGGGCAGAGCTCCTACGAGCAGTACTTC.